The 27 T cell receptor beta chains below were found in one sample sequenced in a study of blood T cell repertoires in COVID-19 (dated by TCRdb to the early 2020s). Libraries were built with the immunoSEQ multiplex PCR assay. In TCRdb, the immuneACCESS table is reduced to in-frame sequences with V and J assigned. These tables do not hold every clone; where another copy was compared, an unresolved V gene accounts for under half, and the others remain unexplained. A total of some 70,000 clones appear in this sample, approximately 79% of them only once. The ten largest clones add up to roughly 9.8% of the sample. Sequencing input: peripheral blood. These receptor sequences come from a woman between 50 and 59 years old with acute or convalescent COVID-19.

J is TRBJ2-7 and V is TRBV27, with 10 bases that match TRBD2. The CDR3 has 17 residues. From germline, CDR1 is MNHEY and CDR2 SMNVEV (reference sequence). J was trimmed by 3 bases and V by 5 bases; bases with no gene match: 13. CDR3 nucleotide sequence: TGTGCCAGCAGTGCCCTAGCGGGAGTCGGTAGTATCTACGAGCAGTACTTC. As protein: CASSALAGVGSIYEQYF.

CDR3 nucleotide sequence: TGTGCCAGCAGCTTCCGACAGAATGAAAAACTGTTTTTT. The encoded protein is CASSFRQNEKLFF. The V gene is TRBV7-9, the J gene TRBJ1-4, with D maybe TRBD1 (5 bases). Germline assignment: CDR1 SEHNR and CDR2 FQNEAQ (reference sequence). Deletions cut 3 bases from V and 5 bases from J, with 7 bases between. This CDR3 has 13 amino acids.

V usage is TRBV10-3 and J usage is TRBJ1-1; TRBD1 might be the D (5 bases). This CDR3 is 14 amino acids long. Per the germline V gene, CDR1 is ENHRY and CDR2 is SYGVKD. Trimming pared 0 bases from V and 7 bases from J, leaving 12 bases between. DNA of the CDR3: TGTGCCATCAGTGAGTCGGGAGGGACGGGTGAAGCTTTCTTT. Translation: CAISESGGTGEAFF.

This chain uses TRBV20-1 with TRBJ2-1; the D gene is possibly TRBD2 (5 bases). CDR3 length equals 12 residues. Per the germline V gene, CDR1 is DFQATT and CDR2 is SNEGSKA (reference sequence). V dropped 3 bases and J dropped 8 bases, with 11 bases sitting between them. The CDR3 region is CSASLLVDEQFF. The CDR3 DNA reads as TGCAGTGCTAGTCTACTAGTCGATGAGCAGTTCTTC.

This chain uses TRBV3-1 (or the pseudogene TRBV3-2) with TRBJ1-1; no firm D call. The ends were cut back, 1 base at V and 3 bases at J, with 12 bases in the middle. Looked up from germline, CDR1 is LGHDT and CDR2 is YNNKEL (reference sequence). The CDR3 length is 15 residues. CDR3 DNA: TGTGCCAGCAGCCAAGCCTTGCCCGGGTACACTGAAGCTTTCTTT. Protein sequence: CASSQALPGYTEAFF.

The genes are TRBV7-9 and TRBJ2-5, with 9 bases matching TRBD2. Germline-derived CDR1 and CDR2 are SEHNR and FQNEAQ (reference sequence). This CDR3 contains 19 residues. V lost 1 base, J lost 1 base, and 13 bases stayed unmatched. Here the CDR3 DNA reads TGTGCCAGCAGCTTAGACCCGGCCGTAGGCGGGAGGGTCCAAGAGACCCAGTACTTC. It specifies CASSLDPAVGGRVQETQYF.

The chain employs TRBV2 and TRBJ1-1; no clear D gene. CDR3 length: 13 amino acids. Germline-derived CDR1 and CDR2 are SNHLY and FYNNEI. The ends were cut back, 7 bases at V and 0 bases at J, with 9 bases in the middle. The CDR3 bases are TGTGCCAGCAATATGTTAATGAACACTGAAGCTTTCTTT. Translated: CASNMLMNTEAFF.

This chain links TRBV5-1 with TRBJ2-5; 10 bases are a match to TRBD2. Trimming at V came to 0 bases and at J to 5 bases, leaving 7 bases not matched to a gene. The CDR3 is 16 residues long. In germline, CDR1 is SGHRS, CDR2 YFSETQ. The CDR3 DNA is TGCGCCAGCAGCTTGGAGGCTAGCGGGGGATGGGAGACCCAGTACTTC. This sequence encodes CASSLEASGGWETQYF.

The J gene is TRBJ1-3, the V gene TRBV5-1; 9 nucleotides match TRBD1. This CDR3 spans 20 amino acids. Germline V gene sequence: CDR1 SGHRS, CDR2 YFSETQ. Trimming cost V 1 base and J 0 bases; bases outside gene matches: 14. CDR3 nucleotides: TGCGCCAGCAGCTTGCCCCGGGACAGGGAATTTTGGGGCTCTGGAAACACCATATATTTT. Protein sequence: CASSLPRDREFWGSGNTIYF.

The chain recombines TRBV3-1 (or the pseudogene TRBV3-2) with TRBJ1-4; unclear D gene. Germline assignment: CDR1 LGHDT and CDR2 YNNKEL (reference sequence). V gave up 1 base and J gave up 4 bases, with 4 bases separating them. The CDR3 sequence is 13 residues long. The CDR3 protein is CASSQALNEKLFF. The CDR3 DNA reads as TGTGCCAGCAGCCAAGCCCTTAATGAAAAACTGTTTTTT.

The CDR3 loop reads CSASSQITEAFF. The DNA for the CDR3 is TGCAGTGCTAGTTCGCAGATCACTGAAGCTTTCTTT. This chain uses TRBV20-1 with TRBJ1-1; D unresolved. V lost 3 bases and J lost 4, with 9 bases in between. CDR1 DFQATT and CDR2 SNEGSKA come from the germline V gene (reference sequence). The CDR3 sequence is 12 residues long.

This clone was observed a handful of times. The rearrangement joins TRBV5-4 to TRBJ2-3, with 8 bases fitting TRBD1. V lost 4 bases, J lost 0 bases, and 7 bases stayed unmatched. CDR1 is SGHNT and CDR2 is YYREEE in the germline V gene (reference sequence). This CDR3 spans 16 amino acids. CDR3 sequence (DNA): TGTGCCAGCAGCCCTTCTTGGACAGGGAGCACAGATACGCAGTATTTT. Encoded protein: CASSPSWTGSTDTQYF.

The chain couples TRBV18 to TRBJ1-3, with 10 bases matching TRBD1. The CDR3 spans 15 residues. V lost 5 bases to trimming and J lost 5 bases; unmatched junction nucleotides: 6. Germline loops: CDR1 KGHSH, CDR2 LQKENI. The CDR3 nucleotides read TGTGCCAGCTCAATGGACAGGGGGACTCGAAACACCATATATTTT. This codes for CASSMDRGTRNTIYF.

The chain combines TRBV6-5 with TRBJ1-1; 7 nucleotides align to TRBD1. This CDR3 is built from 13 residues. Germline CDR1 MNHEY, CDR2 SVGAGI. V shed 10 bases, J shed 3 bases, and the junction held 8 bases outside the gene matches. The chain's CDR3 is CAMSTGSYTEAFF. Written as DNA, the CDR3 is TGTGCCATGTCGACAGGGTCATACACTGAAGCTTTCTTT.

With regard to this clone: A junction boundary mismatches the germline segment, possibly from a read error. This chain links TRBV18 with TRBJ2-1, with a weak D call TRBD2 (5 bases). Germline lookup yields CDR1 KGHSH and CDR2 LQKENI. The CDR3 spans 13 residues. The chain's CDR3 is CASSPRGPDGLVF. The CDR3 region has the DNA TGTGCCAGCTCACCCCGAGGGCCCGATGGCCTGGTCTTC.

The chain joins TRBV4-1 to TRBJ2-7, with TRBD1 matching 9 bases. Trimming cost V 0 bases and J 5 bases; bases outside gene matches: 8. This CDR3 is built from 16 residues. Germline lookup yields CDR1 MGHRA and CDR2 YSYEKL. CDR3 nucleotide sequence: TGCGCCAGCAGCCAAGACGCAGGGACAGGGCTCGACGAGCAGTACTTC. Amino acid sequence: CASSQDAGTGLDEQYF.

V and J are TRBV5-1 and TRBJ1-1; D is possibly TRBD1 (5 bases). The CDR3 loop spans 14 amino acids. Germline CDR1 and CDR2: SGHRS and YFSETQ. V was cut by 1 base and J by 1 base, with 8 bases left in between. Written as DNA, the CDR3 is TGCGCCAGCAGCTTGCAGGGTCCGAACACTGAAGCTTTCTTT. Translated: CASSLQGPNTEAFF.

The chain links TRBV30 to TRBJ2-7, with D perhaps matching TRBD2 (7 bases). V lost 0 bases to trimming and J lost 7 bases, with 22 bases between them. The CDR3 has 16 residues. The germline V gene encodes CDR1 GTSNPN and CDR2 SVGIG (reference sequence). The CDR3 protein is CAWSVLGRGHLLEQYF. The CDR3 region has the DNA TGTGCCTGGAGTGTACTCGGGCGGGGGCACCTACTGGAGCAGTACTTC.

The chain carries TRBV27 and TRBJ1-3, with D uncertain. The V and J ends lost 0 bases and 2 bases respectively, with 8 bases between them. Germline V gene lookup returns CDR1 MNHEY and CDR2 SMNVEV (reference sequence). The CDR3 contains 15 residues. CDR3 DNA: TGTGCCAGCAGTTTATCGGCCAGCGCTGGAAACACCATATATTTT. Encoded protein: CASSLSASAGNTIYF.

The chain links TRBV20-1 to TRBJ1-1; D is unresolved. V was trimmed by 3 bases and J by 1 base, leaving 6 bases between them. This CDR3 has 12 amino acids. Germline-derived CDR1 and CDR2 are DFQATT and SNEGSKA (reference sequence). The DNA for the CDR3 is TGCAGTGCTAGTGACGGGAACACTGAAGCTTTCTTT. Its translation: CSASDGNTEAFF.

This rearrangement joins TRBV4-1 to TRBJ1-2, with D possibly being TRBD1 (6 bases). The germline V gene has CDR1 MGHRA and CDR2 YSYEKL. There are 15 residues in the CDR3. Trimming removed 1 base at V and 6 bases at J, with 15 bases between. The CDR3 reads CASSQVVQGLDGYTF. The CDR3 DNA follows: TGCGCCAGCAGCCAAGTCGTACAGGGCCTGGATGGCTACACCTTC.

The V call is TRBV24-1, the J call TRBJ2-3; 8 nucleotides line up with TRBD2. Looked up from germline, CDR1 is KGHDR and CDR2 is SFDVKD. The CDR3 covers 14 residues. With V trimmed by 4 bases and J by 6 bases, 5 bases remained unmatched. As DNA, the CDR3 is TGTGCCACCAGTGACCGGACTAGCAAGGATACGCAGTATTTT. It specifies CATSDRTSKDTQYF.

The rearrangement uses TRBV2 and TRBJ2-5, with D possibly TRBD1 on 6 matching bases. This CDR3 is 15 amino acids long. From germline, CDR1 is SNHLY and CDR2 FYNNEI. Trimming shortened V by 7 bases and J by 8 bases, and 23 bases separated the two germline ends. CDR3 in DNA: TGTGCCAGCAATGAGAGGGACACAGGGCCGGCTACCCAGTACTTC. Translation gives CASNERDTGPATQYF.

In its sample, this clone was seen once. This rearrangement joins TRBV2 to TRBJ1-1, with a tentative D call TRBD1 (5 bases). The CDR3 has 12 residues. Per the germline V gene, CDR1 is SNHLY and CDR2 is FYNNEI. Trimming took off 7 bases at V and 4 bases at J, with 10 bases between the two ends. CDR3 protein: CASNVGLTEAFF. CDR3 bases: TGTGCCAGCAATGTGGGGCTCACTGAAGCTTTCTTT.

This chain uses TRBV7-3 with TRBJ2-1, with TRBD2 matching 13 bases. The CDR3 covers 17 residues. Losses at the gene ends were 5 bases for V and 3 bases for J; bases not matched to a gene: 7. Germline V gene data show CDR1 as SGHTA and CDR2 as FQGTGA. The CDR3: CASSRLAGGLNYNEQFF. The CDR3 bases are TGTGCCAGCAGCCGACTAGCGGGGGGCCTAAACTACAATGAGCAGTTCTTC.

This chain links TRBV10-2 with TRBJ2-2, with D tentatively TRBD2 (6 bases). Germline values: CDR1 WSHSY, CDR2 SAAADI. The V end was cut by 7 bases, the J end by 1 base, with 10 bases between. This CDR3 contains 14 residues. The CDR3 DNA follows: TGCGCCAGCACTCGGGAGTGGAACACCGGGGAGCTGTTTTTT. Residues: CASTREWNTGELFF.

CDR3 coding DNA: TGTGCCAGCAGGAGGGACATTAGCACAGATACGCAGTATTTT. Translation gives CASRRDISTDTQYF. The rearrangement uses TRBV5-4 and TRBJ2-3, with D possibly TRBD1 on 6 matching bases. Trimming removed 5 bases at V and 0 bases at J, with 10 bases between. The length of the CDR3 is 14 residues. Germline-derived CDR1 and CDR2 are SGHNT and YYREEE (reference sequence).